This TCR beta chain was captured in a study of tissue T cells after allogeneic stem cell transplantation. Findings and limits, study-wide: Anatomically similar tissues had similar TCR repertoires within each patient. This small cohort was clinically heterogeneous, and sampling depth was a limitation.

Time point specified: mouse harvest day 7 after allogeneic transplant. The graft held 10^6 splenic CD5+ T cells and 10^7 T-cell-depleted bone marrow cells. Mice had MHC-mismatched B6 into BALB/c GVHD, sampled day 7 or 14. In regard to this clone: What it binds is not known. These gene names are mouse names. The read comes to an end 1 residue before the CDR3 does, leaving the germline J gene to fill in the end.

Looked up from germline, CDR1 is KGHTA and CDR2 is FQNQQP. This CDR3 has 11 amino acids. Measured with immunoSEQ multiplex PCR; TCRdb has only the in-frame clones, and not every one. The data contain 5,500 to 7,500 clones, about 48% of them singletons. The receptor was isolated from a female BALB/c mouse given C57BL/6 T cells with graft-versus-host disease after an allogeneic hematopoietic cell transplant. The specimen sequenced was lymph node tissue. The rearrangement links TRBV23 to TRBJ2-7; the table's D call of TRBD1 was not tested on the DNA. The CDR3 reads CSSYRGYEQYF. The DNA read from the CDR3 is TGCTCCAGCTACAGGGGTTATGAACAGTAC.